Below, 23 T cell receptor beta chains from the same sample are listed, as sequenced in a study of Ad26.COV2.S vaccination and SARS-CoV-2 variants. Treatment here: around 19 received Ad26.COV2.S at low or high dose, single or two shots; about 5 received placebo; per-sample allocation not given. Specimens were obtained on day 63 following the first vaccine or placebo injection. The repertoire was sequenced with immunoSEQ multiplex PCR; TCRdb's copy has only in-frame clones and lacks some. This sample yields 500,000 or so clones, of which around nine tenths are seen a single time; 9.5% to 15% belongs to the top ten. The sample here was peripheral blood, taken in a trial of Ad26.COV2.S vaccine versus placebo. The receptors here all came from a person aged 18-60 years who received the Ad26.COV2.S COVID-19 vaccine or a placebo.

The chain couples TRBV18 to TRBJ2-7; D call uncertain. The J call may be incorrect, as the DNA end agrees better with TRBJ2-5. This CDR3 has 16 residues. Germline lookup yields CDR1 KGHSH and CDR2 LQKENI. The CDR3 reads CASSPLFRTAQETQYF. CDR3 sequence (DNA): TGTGCCAGCTCACCACTCTTTCGGACGGCTCAAGAGACCCAGTACTTC.

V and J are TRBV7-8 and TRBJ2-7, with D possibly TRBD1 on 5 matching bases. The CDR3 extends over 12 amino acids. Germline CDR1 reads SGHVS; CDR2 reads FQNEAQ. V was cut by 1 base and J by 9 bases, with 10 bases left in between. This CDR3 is CASSLEGLAQYF. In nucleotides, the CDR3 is TGTGCCAGCAGCTTAGAGGGGCTGGCGCAGTACTTC.

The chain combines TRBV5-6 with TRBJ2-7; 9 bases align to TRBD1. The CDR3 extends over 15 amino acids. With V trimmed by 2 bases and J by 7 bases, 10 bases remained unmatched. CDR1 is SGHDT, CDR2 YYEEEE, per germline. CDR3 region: CASSFGGQGTWEQYF. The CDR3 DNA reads TGTGCCAGCAGCTTTGGGGGACAGGGTACCTGGGAGCAGTACTTC.

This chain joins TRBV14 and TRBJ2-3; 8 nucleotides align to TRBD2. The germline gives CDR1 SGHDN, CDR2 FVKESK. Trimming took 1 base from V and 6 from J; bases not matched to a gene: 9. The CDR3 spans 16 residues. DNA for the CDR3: TGTGCCAGCAGCCAAGGTTCGGGAGGGCCGATGGATACGCAGTATTTT. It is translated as CASSQGSGGPMDTQYF.

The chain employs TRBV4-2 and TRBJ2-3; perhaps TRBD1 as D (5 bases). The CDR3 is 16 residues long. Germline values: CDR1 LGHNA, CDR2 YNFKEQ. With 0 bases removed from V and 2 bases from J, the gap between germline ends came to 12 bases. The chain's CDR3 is CASSQEGQGYTDTQYF. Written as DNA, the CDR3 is TGTGCCAGCAGCCAAGAGGGTCAGGGATACACAGATACGCAGTATTTT.

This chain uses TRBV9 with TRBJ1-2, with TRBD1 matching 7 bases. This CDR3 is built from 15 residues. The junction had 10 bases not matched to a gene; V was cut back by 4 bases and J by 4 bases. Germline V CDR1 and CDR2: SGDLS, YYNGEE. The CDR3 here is CASSRPTGLSYGYTF. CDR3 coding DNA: TGTGCCAGCAGCCGACCGACAGGGCTATCCTATGGCTACACCTTC.

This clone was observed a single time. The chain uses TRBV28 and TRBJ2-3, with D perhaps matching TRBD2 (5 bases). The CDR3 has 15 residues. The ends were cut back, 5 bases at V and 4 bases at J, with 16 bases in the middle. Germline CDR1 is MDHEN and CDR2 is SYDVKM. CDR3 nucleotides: TGTGCCAGCAGTATTATTCCTACTAGGTCAGATACGCAGTATTTT. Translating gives CASSIIPTRSDTQYF.

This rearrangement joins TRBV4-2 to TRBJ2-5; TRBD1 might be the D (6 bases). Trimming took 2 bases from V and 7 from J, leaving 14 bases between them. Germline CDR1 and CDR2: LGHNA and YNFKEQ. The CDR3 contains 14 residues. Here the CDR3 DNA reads TGTGCCAGCAGCCAACCAGGGGCGGATGCGACCCAGTACTTC. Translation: CASSQPGADATQYF.

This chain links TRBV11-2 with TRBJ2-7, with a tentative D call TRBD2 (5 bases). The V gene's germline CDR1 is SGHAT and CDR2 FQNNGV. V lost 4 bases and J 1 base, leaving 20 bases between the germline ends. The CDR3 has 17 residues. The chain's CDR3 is CASSSRVARRGSYEQYF. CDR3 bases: TGTGCCAGCAGCTCTCGGGTTGCAAGAAGAGGGTCCTACGAGCAGTACTTC. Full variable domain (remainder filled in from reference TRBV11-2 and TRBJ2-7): EAGVAQSPRYKIIEKRQSVAFWCNPISGHATLYWYQQILGQGPKLLIQFQNNGVVDDSQLPKDRFSAERLKGVDSTLKIQPAKLEDSAVYLCASSSRVARRGSYEQYFGPGTRLTVT.

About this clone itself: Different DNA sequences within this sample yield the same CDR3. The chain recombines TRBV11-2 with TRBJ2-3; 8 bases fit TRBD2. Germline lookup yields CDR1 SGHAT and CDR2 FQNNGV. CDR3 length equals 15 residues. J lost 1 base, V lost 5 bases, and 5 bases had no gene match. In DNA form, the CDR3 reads TGTGCCAGCAGCCTGAGAGCGGGAGGCACAGATACGCAGTATTTT. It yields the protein CASSLRAGGTDTQYF.

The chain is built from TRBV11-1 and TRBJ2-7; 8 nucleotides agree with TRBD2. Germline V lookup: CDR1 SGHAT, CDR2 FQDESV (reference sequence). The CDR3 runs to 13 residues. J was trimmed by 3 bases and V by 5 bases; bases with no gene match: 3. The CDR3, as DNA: TGTGCCAGCAGCATGGGACTAGGCTACGAGCAGTACTTC. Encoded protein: CASSMGLGYEQYF. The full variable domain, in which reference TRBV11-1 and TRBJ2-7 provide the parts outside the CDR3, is EAEVAQSPRYKITEKSQAVAFWCDPISGHATLYWYRQILGQGPELLVQFQDESVVDDSQLPKDRFSAERLKGVDSTLKIQPAELGDSAMYLCASSMGLGYEQYFGPGTRLTVT.

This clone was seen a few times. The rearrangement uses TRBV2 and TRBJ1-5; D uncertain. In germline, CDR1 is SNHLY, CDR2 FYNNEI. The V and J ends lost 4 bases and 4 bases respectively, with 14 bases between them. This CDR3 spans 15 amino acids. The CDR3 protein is CASSGQGSRNQPQHF. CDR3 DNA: TGTGCCAGCAGTGGACAAGGGAGCAGAAATCAGCCCCAGCATTTT.

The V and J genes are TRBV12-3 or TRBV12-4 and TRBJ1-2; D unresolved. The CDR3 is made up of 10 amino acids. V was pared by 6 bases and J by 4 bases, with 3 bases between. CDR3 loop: CASRGYGYTF. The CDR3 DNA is TGTGCCAGCAGGGGCTATGGCTACACCTTC.

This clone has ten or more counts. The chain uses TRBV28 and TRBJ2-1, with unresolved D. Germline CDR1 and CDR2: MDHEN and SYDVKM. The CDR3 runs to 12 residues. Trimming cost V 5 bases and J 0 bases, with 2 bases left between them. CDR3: CASSGSYNEQFF. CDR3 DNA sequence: TGTGCCAGCAGTGGCTCCTACAATGAGCAGTTCTTC.

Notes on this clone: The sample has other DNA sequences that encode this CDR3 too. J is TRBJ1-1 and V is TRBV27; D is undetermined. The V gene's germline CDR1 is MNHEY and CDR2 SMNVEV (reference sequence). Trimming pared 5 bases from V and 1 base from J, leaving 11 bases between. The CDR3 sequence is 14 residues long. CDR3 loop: CASSLTAANTEAFF. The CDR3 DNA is TGTGCCAGCAGTCTTACGGCGGCGAACACTGAAGCTTTCTTT.

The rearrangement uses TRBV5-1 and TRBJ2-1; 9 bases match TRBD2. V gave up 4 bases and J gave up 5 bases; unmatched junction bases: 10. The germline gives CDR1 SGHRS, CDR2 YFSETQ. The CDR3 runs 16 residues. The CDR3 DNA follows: TGCGCCAGCAGCCAGGTTTTAAGACTAGCGGACAATGAGCAGTTCTTC. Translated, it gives CASSQVLRLADNEQFF.

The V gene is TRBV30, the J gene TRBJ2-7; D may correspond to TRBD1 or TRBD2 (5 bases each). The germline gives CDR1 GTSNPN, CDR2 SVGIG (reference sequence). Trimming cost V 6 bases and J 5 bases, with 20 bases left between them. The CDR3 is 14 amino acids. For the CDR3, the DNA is TGTGCCTGCGTAACCGGGACCGCGCAAAACGAGCAGTACTTC. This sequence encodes CACVTGTAQNEQYF.

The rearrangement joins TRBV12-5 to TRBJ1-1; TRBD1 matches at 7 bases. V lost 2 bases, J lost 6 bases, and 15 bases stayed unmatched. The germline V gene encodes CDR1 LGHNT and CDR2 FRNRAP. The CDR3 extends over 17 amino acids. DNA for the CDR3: TGTGCTAGTGGTTTGAATTTGGGACAGTGGGGAGGCGCTGAAGCTTTCTTT. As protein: CASGLNLGQWGGAEAFF.

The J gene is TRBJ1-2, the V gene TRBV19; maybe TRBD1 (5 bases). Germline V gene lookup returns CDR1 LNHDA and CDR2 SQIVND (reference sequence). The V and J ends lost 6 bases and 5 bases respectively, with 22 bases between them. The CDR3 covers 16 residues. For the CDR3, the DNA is TGTGCCAGTAGATCGTGGCCGGCAGGCCGGGGGTATGGCTACACCTTC. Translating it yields CASRSWPAGRGYGYTF.

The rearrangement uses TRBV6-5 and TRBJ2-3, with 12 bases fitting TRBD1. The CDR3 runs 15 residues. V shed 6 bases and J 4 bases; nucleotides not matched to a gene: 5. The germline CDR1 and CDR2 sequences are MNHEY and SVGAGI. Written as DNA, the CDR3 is TGTGCCAGCAGCCAAGGGGACAGGGGGCCAGATACGCAGTATTTT. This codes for CASSQGDRGPDTQYF.

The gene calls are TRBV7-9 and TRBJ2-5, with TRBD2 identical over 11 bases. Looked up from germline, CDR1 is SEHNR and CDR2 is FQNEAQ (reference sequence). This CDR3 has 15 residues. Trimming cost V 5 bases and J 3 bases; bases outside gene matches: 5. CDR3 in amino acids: CASSRLGLAEETQYF. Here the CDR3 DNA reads TGTGCCAGCAGCCGCCTGGGACTAGCGGAAGAGACCCAGTACTTC.

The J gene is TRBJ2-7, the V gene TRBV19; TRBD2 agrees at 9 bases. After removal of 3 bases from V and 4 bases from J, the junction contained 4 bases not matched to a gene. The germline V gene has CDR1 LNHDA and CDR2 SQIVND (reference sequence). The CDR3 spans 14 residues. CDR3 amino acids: CASSISGSPYEQYF. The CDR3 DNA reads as TGTGCCAGTAGTATTAGCGGGAGCCCTTACGAGCAGTACTTC.

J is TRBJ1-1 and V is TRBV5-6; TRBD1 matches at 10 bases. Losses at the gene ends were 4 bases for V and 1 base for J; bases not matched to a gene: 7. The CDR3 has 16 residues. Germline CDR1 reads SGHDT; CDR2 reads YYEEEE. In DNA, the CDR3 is TGTGCCAGCAGCGCCGACAGGGGGCTCACGAACACTGAAGCTTTCTTT. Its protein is CASSADRGLTNTEAFF.